These 14 T cell receptor beta chains share one sample of origin, sequenced in a study of T cell responses to AZD1222 COVID-19 vaccine. Profiled with immunoSEQ multiplex PCR; TCRdb holds only in-frame clones, not every one. The sample shows 120,000 to 150,000 clones, roughly 91% of them seen only once. Sequencing used peripheral blood, obtained on day 0 of AZD1222 vaccination. The receptors were gathered from an adult in good health.

This sequence joins TRBV19 and TRBJ2-1; 8 nucleotides match TRBD1. This CDR3 is 13 amino acids long. Looked up from germline, CDR1 is LNHDA and CDR2 is SQIVND (reference sequence). The J segment lost 8 bases and the V segment lost 11 bases, leaving 11 bases of the junction unmatched. Here the CDR3 reads CAGGQGGGHEQFF. CDR3 DNA: TGTGCCGGCGGACAGGGAGGAGGCCATGAGCAGTTCTTC.

This clone was seen a handful of times. The J gene is TRBJ2-2, the V gene TRBV9; 10 bases are shared with TRBD1. Germline V gene sequence: CDR1 SGDLS, CDR2 YYNGEE. The CDR3 spans 17 residues. V dropped 0 bases and J dropped 4; count of bases not matched to a gene: 6. CDR3 nucleotides: TGTGCCAGCAGCGTAGGAGACAGGGGGCAGGGCACCGGGGAGCTGTTTTTT. It encodes CASSVGDRGQGTGELFF.

This chain uses TRBV2 with TRBJ2-3; D tentatively fits TRBD1 or TRBD2 (5 bases each). CDR1 is SNHLY and CDR2 is FYNNEI in the germline V gene. This CDR3 region has 17 residues. Trimming took off 3 bases at V and 2 bases at J, with 18 bases between the two ends. This chain's CDR3 is CASSDWPGPTPTDTQYF. The DNA for the CDR3 is TGTGCCAGCAGTGATTGGCCGGGACCGACTCCCACAGATACGCAGTATTTT.

The chain couples TRBV5-1 to TRBJ1-2, with TRBD1 identical over 12 bases. From germline, CDR1 is SGHRS and CDR2 YFSETQ. J was trimmed by 8 bases and V by 3 bases; bases with no gene match: 5. The CDR3 loop spans 14 amino acids. The CDR3 region has the DNA TGCGCCAGCAGCTCCGGGACAGGGGGCGACGGCTACACCTTC. It yields the protein CASSSGTGGDGYTF.

This clone showed up just once. This chain uses TRBV18 with TRBJ1-2; the match to TRBD1 covers 7 bases. Germline assignment: CDR1 KGHSH and CDR2 LQKENI. The V and J ends lost 6 bases and 4 bases, in that order; junction bases with no gene match: 14. The CDR3 is 16 residues long. In DNA form, the CDR3 reads TGTGCCAGCTCCCCAATGGCGACAGGGCCGACCTATGGCTACACCTTC. Amino acids: CASSPMATGPTYGYTF.

This chain links TRBV7-2 with TRBJ2-3; 8 bases fit TRBD2. V lost 5 bases, J lost 4 bases, and 5 bases stayed unmatched. The length of the CDR3 is 14 residues. Germline V gene data show CDR1 as SGHTA and CDR2 as FQGNSA. Here the CDR3 DNA reads TGTGCCAGCAGCAAACGGGAGGGCCCAGATACGCAGTATTTT. Translation: CASSKREGPDTQYF.

V usage is TRBV7-2 and J usage is TRBJ2-5; D is unresolved. Germline loops: CDR1 SGHTA, CDR2 FQGNSA. V was clipped by 3 bases and J by 2 bases, with 4 bases between them. This CDR3 comprises 12 residues. The CDR3 here is CASSFSQETQYF. In DNA, the CDR3 is TGTGCCAGCAGCTTCTCGCAAGAGACCCAGTACTTC.

V is TRBV7-9 and J is TRBJ2-1, with D tentatively TRBD2 (5 bases). The germline gives CDR1 SEHNR, CDR2 FQNEAQ (reference sequence). CDR3 length equals 14 residues. Trimming took 4 bases from V and 8 from J, leaving 15 bases between them. CDR3 in amino acids: CASSSMASIYEQFF. The CDR3 coding sequence is TGTGCCAGCAGCTCCATGGCTAGCATCTATGAGCAGTTCTTC.

This chain links TRBV21-1 with TRBJ2-1; the table's D call of TRBD1 was not tested on the DNA. TRBV21-1 is flagged as a pseudogene. This CDR3 has 14 amino acids. The CDR3 sequence: CASSKLTGGYEQFF. Written as DNA, the CDR3 is TGTGCCAGCAGCAAGTTGACAGGGGGCTATGAGCAGTTCTTC.

The table lists this clone with a few counts. This chain uses TRBV7-8 with TRBJ1-5; 7 bases fit TRBD1. Germline V CDR1 and CDR2: SGHVS, FQNEAQ. The CDR3 contains 16 residues. Trimming took 3 bases from V and 4 from J; bases not matched to a gene: 9. CDR3: CASSLQYRGRNQPQHF. The CDR3 DNA sequence: TGTGCCAGCAGCTTGCAATACAGGGGACGAAATCAGCCCCAGCATTTT.

V and J are TRBV12-5 and TRBJ1-1; D possibly corresponds to TRBD1 (6 bases). This CDR3 region has 14 residues. Germline loops: CDR1 LGHNT, CDR2 FRNRAP. V shed 0 bases and J shed 9 bases, with 14 bases lying between them. DNA for the CDR3: TGTGCTAGTGGTTTGGTTGCCACGGGACAAAAAGCTTTCTTT. This gives the protein CASGLVATGQKAFF. Supplemented by reference TRBV12-5 and TRBJ1-1, the full variable domain reads DARVTQTPRHKVTEMGQEVTMRCQPILGHNTVFWYRQTMMQGLELLAYFRNRAPLDDSGMPKDRFSAEMPDATLATLKIQPSEPRDSAVYFCASGLVATGQKAFFGQGTRLTVV.

This rearrangement joins TRBV7-2 to TRBJ1-6, with 8 bases that match TRBD1. CDR1 is SGHTA, CDR2 FQGNSA, per germline. V was pared by 5 bases and J by 8 bases, with 5 bases of the junction left unmatched. There are 14 residues in the CDR3. This chain's CDR3 is CASSGQGVDSPLHF. The CDR3 nucleotides read TGTGCCAGCAGCGGACAGGGCGTAGATTCACCCCTCCACTTT.

This chain joins TRBV18 and TRBJ2-3; 9 positions agree with TRBD1. The CDR3 length is 17 residues. Germline CDR1 reads KGHSH; CDR2 reads LQKENI. The V and J ends lost 4 bases and 5 bases, in that order; junction bases with no gene match: 13. The CDR3 loop is CASSRGTGFPAGDTQYF. The CDR3 region has the DNA TGTGCCAGCTCACGGGGGACAGGGTTCCCCGCCGGAGATACGCAGTATTTT.

The J gene is TRBJ2-5, the V gene TRBV2; 16 bases agree with TRBD2. This CDR3 comprises 15 residues. The trim removed 7 bases at V and 4 bases at J, leaving 3 bases unmatched. The V gene's germline CDR1 is SNHLY and CDR2 FYNNEI. CDR3 protein: CASKGLAGGPETQYF. The DNA for the CDR3 is TGTGCCAGCAAGGGACTAGCGGGGGGGCCAGAGACCCAGTACTTC.